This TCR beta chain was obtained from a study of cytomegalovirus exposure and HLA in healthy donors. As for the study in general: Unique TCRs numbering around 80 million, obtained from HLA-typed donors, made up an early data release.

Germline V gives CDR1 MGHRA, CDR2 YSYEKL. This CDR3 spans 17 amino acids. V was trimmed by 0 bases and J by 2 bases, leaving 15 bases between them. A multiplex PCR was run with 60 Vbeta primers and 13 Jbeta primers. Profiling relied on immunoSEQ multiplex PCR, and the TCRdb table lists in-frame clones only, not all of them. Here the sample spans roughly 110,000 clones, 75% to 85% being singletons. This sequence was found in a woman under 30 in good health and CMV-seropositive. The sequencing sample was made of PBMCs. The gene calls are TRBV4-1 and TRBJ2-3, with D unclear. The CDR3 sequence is CASSQDSLGLLTDTQYF. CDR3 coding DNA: TGCGCCAGCAGCCAAGATTCTCTGGGCCTCCTCACAGATACGCAGTATTTT.